This TCR beta chain came from a study of blood T cell repertoires in COVID-19. Overall study: The United States, Italy and Spain supplied acute and convalescent COVID-19 samples. From T cells, B-cell-depleted T cells, or PBMCs came the material, which was cDNA or gDNA.

Only one count was recorded for this clone. Per the authors' pipeline: The authors estimated nucleated cell counts from reference gene primer amplification. Clones were read by immunoSEQ multiplex PCR, and TCRdb kept only the in-frame ones, dropping some. Clonal size and the V and J genes are those of that table, whereas D and trimming came from the DNA. The data contain about 60,000 clones, around 86% of them singletons. The CDR3 covers 14 residues. J lost 5 bases, V lost 5 bases, and 5 bases had no gene match. Germline CDR1 reads LGHDT; CDR2 reads YNNKEL (reference sequence). Input material: peripheral blood. This chain connects TRBV3-1 (or the pseudogene TRBV3-2) to TRBJ1-2, with 10 bases identical to TRBD1. The clonotype was recovered from a man aged 40-55 years with acute or convalescent COVID-19. In nucleotides, the CDR3 is TGTGCCAGCAGCACCTGGGACAGGGGTTATGGCTACACCTTC. Translation gives CASSTWDRGYGYTF.